These T cell receptor beta chains were read from a single sample in a study of blood T cell repertoires in COVID-19. Using immunoSEQ multiplex PCR, the repertoire was profiled, and TCRdb retains in-frame clones only, with some absent. This sample has 95,000 to 150,000 clones, with roughly four fifths found just once. Sequenced sample: peripheral blood. Source of these receptors: a man aged 55 to 70 with acute or convalescent COVID-19. CDR3s include the opening cysteine and the closing phenylalanine or tryptophan. Fields, in order: clone size, J gene, D gene, V gene, CDR3 DNA, CDR3 protein. D genes are given only for firm matches. Only some rows state a clone size, as once, few, many or a class for expanded clones.

.,TRBJ1-4,.,TRBV7-9,TGTGCCAGCAGCTTAGCTTCGGCAGGGAGGCTGTTTTTT,CASSLASAGRLFF
.,TRBJ1-2,TRBD1,TRBV14,TGTGCCAGCAGCCGGACAGGACAAAACTATGGCTACACCTTC,CASSRTGQNYGYTF
once,TRBJ2-1,.,TRBV11-3,TGTGCCAGCAGCATCCCCGGGACTGGAAACAATGAGCAGTTCTTC,CASSIPGTGNNEQFF
.,TRBJ2-3,TRBD1,TRBV6-5,TGTGCCAGCAGTCAAAGGACAGGGCTAGATACGCAGTATTTT,CASSQRTGLDTQYF
.,TRBJ1-2,TRBD1,TRBV28,TGTGCCAGCGGCTCCGGGACAGGGGTCGTCTACACCTTC,CASGSGTGVVYTF
few,TRBJ2-7,TRBD1,TRBV18,TGTGCCAGCTCACCGGGACAGGTAGGGACCTACGAGCAGTACTTC,CASSPGQVGTYEQYF
.,TRBJ2-5,TRBD2,TRBV9,TGTGCCAGCAGCCCATCCGGACTAGCTCAAGAGACCCAGTACTTC,CASSPSGLAQETQYF
.,TRBJ2-3,TRBD1,TRBV24-1,TGTGCCACCAGTGGGGGACAGGGTGTCACAGATACGCAGTATTTT,CATSGGQGVTDTQYF
few,TRBJ2-7,TRBD1,TRBV14,TGTGCCAGCAGTCCCGGGACAGGAACCTACGAGCAGTACTTC,CASSPGTGTYEQYF
once,TRBJ2-5,TRBD2,TRBV18,TGTGCCAGCTCACCACGGAACATAGCGGGACAAGAGACCCAGTACTTC,CASSPRNIAGQETQYF
.,TRBJ2-1,TRBD2,TRBV5-1,TGCGCCAGCAGCCCCGTAGCGGGAGGCTACAATGAGCAGTTCTTC,CASSPVAGGYNEQFF
few,TRBJ2-2,TRBD2,TRBV5-1,TGCGCCAGCAGCTTGACTAGCGGGACGAACACCGGGGAGCTGTTTTTT,CASSLTSGTNTGELFF
.,TRBJ1-5,.,TRBV6-1,TGTGCCAGCAGTGAAGCCGGGTACAGGGCGGTTAATCAGCCCCAGCATTTT,CASSEAGYRAVNQPQHF
.,TRBJ1-2,.,TRBV16,TGTGCCAGCAGCCAATCGAGACAGACTAACTATGGCTACACCTTC,CASSQSRQTNYGYTF
.,TRBJ2-3,TRBD2,TRBV7-3,TGTGCCAGCAGCTTAATGCCGGGCGGGAGGAGCGCAGATACGCAGTATTTT,CASSLMPGGRSADTQYF
.,TRBJ1-2,.,TRBV30,TGTGCCTGGAGCGCAGTCGCTTTTAAGGGCTACACCTTC,CAWSAVAFKGYTF
.,TRBJ2-3,TRBD1,TRBV24-1,TGTGCCACCGGACAGGGGTCGTTGACAGATACGCAGTATTTT,CATGQGSLTDTQYF
.,TRBJ1-2,.,TRBV19,TGTGCCAGTACCCCGAGGCACCCCTACTATGGCTACACCTTC,CASTPRHPYYGYTF
few,TRBJ1-6,.,TRBV6-6,TGTGCCAGCAGAGAACGGGAGGAGGCCCCCCTCCACTTT,CASREREEAPLHF
.,TRBJ1-1,TRBD1,TRBV28,TGTGCCAGCAGCTCCCACGTCAGGGGGACGTCGAACACTGAAGCTTTCTTT,CASSSHVRGTSNTEAFF
few,TRBJ1-2,.,TRBV6-5,TGTGCCAGCAGTTATTCAACTAACTATGGCTACACCTTC,CASSYSTNYGYTF
.,TRBJ2-5,.,TRBV21-1,TGTGCCAGCAGCAACCAGGGTTTGAAGACCCAGTACTTC,CASSNQGLKTQYF
few,TRBJ1-4,TRBD1,TRBV29-1,TGCAGCGTTAAAATGGGACAGGGTGGTGAAAAACTGTTTTTT,CSVKMGQGGEKLFF
.,TRBJ2-1,TRBD2,TRBV7-2,TGTGCCAGCAGCTTCTCGACTAGCCATGAGCAGTTCTTC,CASSFSTSHEQFF
few,TRBJ1-6,.,TRBV14,TGTGCCAGCAGACAACAGGGCACGGGCTCACCCCTCCACTTT,CASRQQGTGSPLHF
.,TRBJ2-1,.,TRBV7-2,TGTGCCAGCAGCTTAGCGCAGGGTACCTACAATGAGCAGTTCTTC,CASSLAQGTYNEQFF
.,TRBJ2-3,.,TRBV9,TGTGCCAGCAGCCTTTCCCCAGATACGCAGTATTTT,CASSLSPDTQYF
.,TRBJ1-5,.,TRBV6-4,TGTGCCAGCAGTGACTCGGCGGATCGGGATCAGCCCCAGCATTTT,CASSDSADRDQPQHF
.,TRBJ2-2,.,TRBV19,TGTGCCAGTAGTACCCATATTGGGGGAGGACACACCGGGGAGCTGTTTTTT,CASSTHIGGGHTGELFF
.,TRBJ1-1,.,TRBV30,TGTGCCTGGAGCATGTCTTTTGGGGGCCGGGCTTTCTTT,CAWSMSFGGRAFF
.,TRBJ2-7,TRBD1,TRBV18,TGTGCCAGCTCACCACCCGGGACAGCGAACGAGCAGTACTTC,CASSPPGTANEQYF
.,TRBJ1-2,TRBD1,TRBV19,TGTGCCAGTAGAACCACAGGGGAATCTAACTATGGCTACACCTTC,CASRTTGESNYGYTF
.,TRBJ2-7,TRBD1,TRBV29-1,TGCAGCGTTGGACAGGGGGCACAGAGCCTCTCCTACGAGCAGTACTTC,CSVGQGAQSLSYEQYF
.,TRBJ1-4,.,TRBV2,TGTGCCAGCAGACGTACTGAGCTAACAGAGAATGAAAAACTGTTTTTT,CASRRTELTENEKLFF
.,TRBJ2-1,TRBD2,TRBV30,TGTGCCTGGAGTGTAGTTCCAGCGGGAGTTGCTAATGAGCAGTTCTTC,CAWSVVPAGVANEQFF
.,TRBJ2-7,TRBD2,TRBV11-2,TGTGCCAGCAGCCCCTTGACTAGCGGGAGGGCCGGCGAGCAGTACTTC,CASSPLTSGRAGEQYF
.,TRBJ2-1,TRBD2,TRBV5-1,TGCGCCAGCAGCTGGGGACAGAGACTAGCGGCCTACAATGAGCAGTTCTTC,CASSWGQRLAAYNEQFF
.,TRBJ2-2,.,TRBV24-1,TGTGCCACCTCAACTTTAGATAACGGGAGAAACACCGGGGAGCTGTTTTTT,CATSTLDNGRNTGELFF
.,TRBJ2-1,.,TRBV10-1,TGCGCCAGCAGCCTAGAAGGACGGGGGACCTACAATGAGCAGTTCTTC,CASSLEGRGTYNEQFF
.,TRBJ1-2,.,TRBV30,TGTGCCTGGAGTGTAGTGGGCAGAGAGGGCTACACCTTC,CAWSVVGREGYTF